This T cell receptor beta chain was sequenced in a study of early T cells in non-severe SARS-CoV-2 infection (dated by TCRdb to about 2021). About the investigation overall: Because TCR sequencing was done on bulk RNA from unsorted whole blood, the alpha and beta chains could not be paired.

Overall study outcomes, separate from this receptor: Matching against VDJdb was skewed toward anti-spike CD8 responses, likely underestimated virus-specific expansions, and missed private and CD4 specificities.

The library was produced with 5' RACE. Reads for this sample came from a NextSeq 500. To correct for sequencing error and PCR bias, the TCR library protocol tagged individual cDNA molecules with unique molecular identifiers. Both TCR alpha and beta chains were sequenced, and tight co-correlation was observed between alpha and beta sequence abundances in each sample. The study's processing was this. V gene, J gene and CDR3 annotation of TCR sequences was performed with Decombinator V4. TCRs were defined as expanded if a significant change between any two time points was detected under a Poisson model with p below 0.0001. TCR abundances were normalised to the total number of TCRs sequenced per sample and expressed as counts per million. VDJdb, accessed 1 November 2021, was searched for CMV, EBV and SARS-CoV-2 annotated TCRs, excluding TCRs annotated for multiple antigens. TCRdb took the public reads, trimmed them with fastp at Q25, ran MiXCR for clone calling and kept in-frame beta chains. A single entry per CDR3 protein holds the most common genes and DNA from its merged rows. V and J calls and clone size were set by TCRdb, not the authors. Within this sample are under 95,000 distinct CDR3 sequences, with 14% to 15% of them counted one time only. The top ten constitute around 5.8% of the sample.

This was a case-control study nested in a cohort of healthcare workers in London, UK, who had nasopharyngeal swab PCR tests and blood samples taken every week. Healthcare workers were recruited between 23 and 31 March 2020, during the week of the UK lockdown, and were followed weekly for up to about 15 weeks. Remarks on this clonotype: Its antigen remains undetermined. Per-base quality was not reported, and no clone a single base away is much larger than it.

The sequence was obtained from an adult who was a healthcare worker with PCR-confirmed SARS-CoV-2 infection or an uninfected control (not recorded which). Material: whole blood.

Here the CDR3 is given as CASSYAGTDNYGYTF. The nucleotides are TGTGCCAGCAGTTACGCCGGGACAGATAACTATGGCTACACCTTC. This chain is built from TRBV6-6 and TRBJ1-2; 7 bases in the middle match TRBD1. From the cysteine up to the phenylalanine, the CDR3 has a length of 15 residues. Only the CDR3 DNA stays, 45 bases, in frame from base 1. The germline V gene (reference sequence) supplies CDR1 MNHNY and CDR2 SVGAGI. V trim: 2 bases; J trim: 1 base; unmatched bases: 4.